The rows below give T cell receptor beta chains drawn from one sample of a study of blood T cells in healthy people across ages. TCRdb passed the 5' RACE reads through MiXCR, listing each CDR3 protein once. The sample holds around 1.7 million distinct CDR3 sequences, about 28% seen once. The specimen sequenced was blood. Source of these receptors: a woman younger than 45 in good health. CDR3s leave out the opening cysteine and the closing phenylalanine or tryptophan. The size field is filled for only some rows; it gives once, few, many or a size class.

clone_size | v_call | cdr3_aa
. | TRBV7-9 | ASSPVIGGTEAF
. | TRBV5-1 | ASSSNGPGELF
once | TRBV9 | ASSVPPPRQPQH
few | TRBV18 | ASSPSDRGRIQETQY
. | TRBV4-3 | ASSQASKWDGELF
few | TRBV3-1 | ASRRKGLNTEAF
many | TRBV28 | ASSFSRGISEQF
few | TRBV5-4 | ASSLGGSVGPGIHEQY
. | TRBV7-3 | ASSYHVNTEAF
. | TRBV20-1 | SARGSTGTRTLYEQY
many | TRBV19 | ASSARTGSNEQF
many | TRBV6-5 | ASSSRPGTGGYEQY
few | TRBV6-6 | ASSLYRTPNEKLF
. | TRBV10-2 | ASRTAEGWNRTGELF
. | TRBV19 | ASSETGTSDYEQY
few | TRBV19 | ASSIGGRQRDEQY
many | TRBV28 | ASSFRVELDIQY
. | TRBV12-3/TRBV12-4 | ASTEYSNQPQY
many | TRBV4-1 | ASSPLQGSTYEQY
few | TRBV7-2 | ASSLVGHTDTQY
. | TRBV20-1 | SAPRGRGPNQPQH
many | TRBV12-3/TRBV12-4 | ASSGTSGRASVYEQY
. | TRBV29-1 | SIGQMSSYEQY
few | TRBV7-2 | ASSFLAGSGGDEQY
. | TRBV11-3 | ASSLGGGEYEQY
many | TRBV5-1 | ASSLDGQGAYT
. | TRBV10-1 | ASSEGTGYSYEQY
. | TRBV7-2 | ASSLVGPRKEQF
few | TRBV15 | ATRTSGVETQY